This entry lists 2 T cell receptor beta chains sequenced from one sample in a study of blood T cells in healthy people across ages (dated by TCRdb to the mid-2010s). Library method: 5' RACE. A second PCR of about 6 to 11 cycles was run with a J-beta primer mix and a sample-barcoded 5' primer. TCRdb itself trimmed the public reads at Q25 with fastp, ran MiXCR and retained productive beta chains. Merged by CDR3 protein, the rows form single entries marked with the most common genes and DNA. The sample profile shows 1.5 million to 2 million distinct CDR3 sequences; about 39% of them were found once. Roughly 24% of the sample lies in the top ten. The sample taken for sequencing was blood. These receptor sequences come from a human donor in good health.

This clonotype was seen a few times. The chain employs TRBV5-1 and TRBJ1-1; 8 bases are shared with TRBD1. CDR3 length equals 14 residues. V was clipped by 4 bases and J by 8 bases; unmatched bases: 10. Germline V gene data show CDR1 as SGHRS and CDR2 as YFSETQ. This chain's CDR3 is CASSPTAGGVEAFF. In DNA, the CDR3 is TGCGCCAGCAGCCCTACGGCAGGGGGCGTGGAAGCTTTCTTT.

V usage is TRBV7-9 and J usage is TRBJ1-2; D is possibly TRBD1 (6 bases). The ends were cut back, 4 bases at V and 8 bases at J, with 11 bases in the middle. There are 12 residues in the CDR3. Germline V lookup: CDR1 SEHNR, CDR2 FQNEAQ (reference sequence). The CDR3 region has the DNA TGTGCCAGCAGCTCAATTACAGGGGGCTACACCTTC. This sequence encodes CASSSITGGYTF.